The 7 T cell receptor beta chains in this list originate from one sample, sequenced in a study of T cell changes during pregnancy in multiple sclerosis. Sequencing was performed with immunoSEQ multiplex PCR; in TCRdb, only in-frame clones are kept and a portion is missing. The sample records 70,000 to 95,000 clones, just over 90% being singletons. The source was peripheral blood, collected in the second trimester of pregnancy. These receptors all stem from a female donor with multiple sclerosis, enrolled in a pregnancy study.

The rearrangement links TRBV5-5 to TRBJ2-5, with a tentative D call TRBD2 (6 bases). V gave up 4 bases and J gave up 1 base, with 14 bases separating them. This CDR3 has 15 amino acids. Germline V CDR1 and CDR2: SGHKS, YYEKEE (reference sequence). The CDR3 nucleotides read TGTGCCAGCAGCCCGCGGGGCCATTTCCAAGAGACCCAGTACTTC. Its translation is CASSPRGHFQETQYF.

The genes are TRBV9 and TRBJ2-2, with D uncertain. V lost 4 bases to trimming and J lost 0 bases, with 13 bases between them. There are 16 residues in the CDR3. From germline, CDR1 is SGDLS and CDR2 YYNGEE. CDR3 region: CASSPLFPANTGELFF. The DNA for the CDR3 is TGTGCCAGCAGCCCCCTCTTTCCCGCGAACACCGGGGAGCTGTTTTTT. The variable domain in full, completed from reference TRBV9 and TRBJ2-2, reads DSGVTQTPKHLITATGQRVTLRCSPRSGDLSVYWYQQSLDQGLQFLIQYYNGEERAKGNILERFSAQQFPDLHSELNLSSLELGDSALYFCASSPLFPANTGELFFGEGSRLTVL.

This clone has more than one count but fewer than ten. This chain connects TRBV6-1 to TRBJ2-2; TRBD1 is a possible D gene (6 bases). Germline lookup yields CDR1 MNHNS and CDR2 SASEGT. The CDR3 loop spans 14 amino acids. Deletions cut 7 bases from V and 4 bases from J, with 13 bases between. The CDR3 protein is CASKTAGATGELFF. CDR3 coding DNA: TGTGCCAGCAAAACCGCAGGGGCCACCGGGGAGCTGTTTTTT.

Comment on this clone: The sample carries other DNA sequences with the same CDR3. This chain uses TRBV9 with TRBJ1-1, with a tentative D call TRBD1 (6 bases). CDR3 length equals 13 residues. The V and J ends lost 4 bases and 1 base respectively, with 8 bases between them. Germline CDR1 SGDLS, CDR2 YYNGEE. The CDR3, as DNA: TGTGCCAGCAGCAGCAGGGGGAACACTGAAGCTTTCTTT. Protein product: CASSSRGNTEAFF. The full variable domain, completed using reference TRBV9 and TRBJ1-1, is DSGVTQTPKHLITATGQRVTLRCSPRSGDLSVYWYQQSLDQGLQFLIQYYNGEERAKGNILERFSAQQFPDLHSELNLSSLELGDSALYFCASSSRGNTEAFFGQGTRLTVV.

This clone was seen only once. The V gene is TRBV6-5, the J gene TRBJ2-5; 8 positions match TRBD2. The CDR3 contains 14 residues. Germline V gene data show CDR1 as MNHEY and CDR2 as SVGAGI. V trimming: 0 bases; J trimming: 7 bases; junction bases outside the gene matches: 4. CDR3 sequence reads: CASSYSAGGGTQYF. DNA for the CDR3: TGTGCCAGCAGTTACTCGGCGGGGGGTGGGACCCAGTACTTC.

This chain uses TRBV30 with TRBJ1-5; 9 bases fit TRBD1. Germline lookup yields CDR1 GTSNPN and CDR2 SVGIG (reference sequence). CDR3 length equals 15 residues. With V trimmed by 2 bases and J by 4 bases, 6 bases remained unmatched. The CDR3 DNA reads TGTGCCTGGAGTAGGCGGGACAGGGATAATCAGCCCCAGCATTTT. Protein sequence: CAWSRRDRDNQPQHF.

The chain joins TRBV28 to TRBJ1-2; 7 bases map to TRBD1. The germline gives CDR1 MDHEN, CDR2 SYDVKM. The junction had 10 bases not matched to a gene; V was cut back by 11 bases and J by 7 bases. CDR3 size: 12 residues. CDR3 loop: CASSTGDLGYTF. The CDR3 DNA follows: TGTGCCTCTTCTACAGGGGACCTTGGCTACACCTTC.